A single sample is the source of the 22 T cell receptor beta chains below, sequenced in a study of tumor-infiltrating lymphocytes in primary liver carcinoma. Production of TCR beta cDNA used approximately 480 ng total RNA together with a constant-region primer. What produced the TCR beta libraries was three nested multiplex PCR rounds using slightly modified ARM-PCR. The first two PCR rounds used TRBV1-TRBV30 primers with a Cbeta primer, roughly 10 cycles each. TCRdb called the multiplex PCR reads again in MiXCR, with one record for every CDR3 protein. Among more than 95,000 distinct CDR3 sequences, 82% were seen once, and the ten largest hold 15% to 25%. From unsorted bulk tissue weighing about 20-31 mg, DNA and RNA were co-extracted. Source material: liver tumor tissue from sampling region 3. Subset denoted: tumor region T3, left-lateral pole. The receptors here all came from a man between 40 and 49 years old with primary liver carcinoma and hepatitis B virus infection.

This clonotype showed up many times. The rearrangement joins TRBV7-9 to TRBJ1-1; possibly TRBD1 for D (5 bases). CDR3 length equals 12 residues. Per the germline V gene, CDR1 is SEHNR and CDR2 is FQNEAQ (reference sequence). The CDR3 protein is CALHEGSTEAFF. The CDR3 DNA is TGTGCTCTACACGAGGGGTCCACTGAAGCTTTCTTT.

This chain connects TRBV28 to TRBJ2-7; the D gene is possibly TRBD1 (5 bases). This CDR3 is built from 15 residues. From germline, CDR1 is MDHEN and CDR2 SYDVKM. In DNA form, the CDR3 reads TGTGCAAGTCCGCCACCGGACATGGTCTTCCACGAGCAGTACTTC. Its translation: CASPPPDMVFHEQYF.

By share, this clonotype counts as medium-sized. The J gene is TRBJ2-1, the V gene TRBV12-3 or TRBV12-4; no clear D. This CDR3 has 14 amino acids. Trimming cost V 1 base and J 5 bases, with 9 bases left between them. CDR3 in amino acids: CASSLGSVDNEQFF. The CDR3 nucleotides are TGTGCCAGCAGTTTAGGCTCAGTTGACAATGAGCAGTTCTTC.

This chain joins TRBV28 and TRBJ2-1; the D gene could be TRBD1 or TRBD2 (6 bases each). CDR3 size: 14 residues. V was trimmed by 5 bases and J by 7 bases, leaving 15 bases between them. Looked up from germline, CDR1 is MDHEN and CDR2 is SYDVKM. The CDR3 spells CASSQSEGGNEQFF. The CDR3 nucleotides read TGTGCCAGCAGTCAGTCCGAGGGGGGAAATGAGCAGTTCTTC.

The V gene is TRBV7-9, the J gene TRBJ2-3, with TRBD1 matching over 9 bases. Germline CDR1 reads SEHNR; CDR2 reads FQNEAQ (reference sequence). CDR3 length: 15 amino acids. CDR3 loop: CTSSSQGASTDTQYF. The CDR3 DNA follows: TGTACGAGCAGCTCACAGGGGGCTAGCACAGATACGCAGTATTTT.

This chain uses TRBV12-3 or TRBV12-4 with TRBJ2-7, with D unresolved. This CDR3 is 15 amino acids long. Trimming pared 4 bases from V and 0 bases from J, leaving 13 bases between. CDR3 in DNA: TGTGCCAGCAGTTCCTGGATAGCCCACTCCTACGAGCAGTACTTC. Protein product: CASSSWIAHSYEQYF.

Concerning this clonotype: One junction end does not reproduce the germline sequence, and a read error may be involved. The rearrangement uses TRBV7-9 and TRBJ1-6, with 7 bases matching TRBD1. CDR1 and CDR2 (germline): SEHNR, FQNEAQ (reference sequence). The CDR3 totals 14 residues. Here the CDR3 DNA reads TGTGCCAGGGGCTCTCAGGGGGGTAATTCACCTCTCCACTTT. Protein sequence: CARGSQGGNSPLHF. Variable domain in full (rest from reference TRBV7-9 and TRBJ1-6): DTGVSQNPRHKITKRGQNVTFRCDPISEHNRLYWYRQTLGQGPEFLTYFQNEAQLEKSRLLSDRFSAERPKGSFSTLEIQRTEQGDSAMYLCARGSQGGNSPLHFGNGTRLTVT.

A remark on this clonotype: One end of the junction does not line up with germline, which may come from a read error. The V call is TRBV12-3 or TRBV12-4, the J call TRBJ2-2; weak D call: TRBD1 (6 bases). The CDR3 has 14 amino acids. The CDR3 DNA reads TGTGCCAGCAGTTTACTGTGGGACACCGAGGAGCCGTTTTTT. Its translation is CASSLLWDTEEPFF.

This clonotype was seen a handful of times. The genes are TRBV4-1 and TRBJ1-2; the D gene is possibly TRBD1 (6 bases). V was clipped by 3 bases and J by 4 bases, with 18 bases between them. Germline loops: CDR1 MGHRA, CDR2 YSYEKL. CDR3 length: 16 amino acids. CDR3 protein: CASSQTGGEGSYGYTF. CDR3 DNA sequence: TGCGCCAGCAGCCAGACAGGTGGGGAGGGGAGCTATGGCTACACCTTC.

The V and J genes are TRBV6-1 and TRBJ2-3, with D hard to call. The J call could be wrong; TRBJ1-5 is a better fit for the DNA end. The germline V gene encodes CDR1 MNHNS and CDR2 SASEGT. The CDR3 spans 12 residues. The CDR3 loop reads CASKPSTDTQHF. The CDR3, as DNA: TGTGCCAGCAAGCCCAGTACGGATACGCAGCATTTT.

This clonotype was detected only a few times. This rearrangement joins TRBV6-5 to TRBJ2-6; the match to TRBD1 covers 10 bases. Per germline, CDR1 MNHEY and CDR2 SVGAGI. V trimming: 10 bases; J trimming: 5 bases; junction bases outside the gene matches: 17. The CDR3 totals 18 residues. CDR3: CANTHRGQGIGWANVLTF. The CDR3 coding sequence is TGTGCCAATACCCACCGGGGACAGGGGATTGGTTGGGCCAACGTCCTGACTTTC.

As concerns this clonotype: The CDR3 ends on some other residue instead of the conserved phenylalanine or tryptophan, so this is likely a read error. This CDR3 is CASSYGSAGGWGKTQYI. CDR3 nucleotides: TGTGCCAGCAGTTATGGTTCAGCGGGAGGATGGGGAAAGACCCAGTACATC. V is TRBV6-2 or TRBV6-3 and J is TRBJ2-5, with 9 bases identical to TRBD2. The CDR3 is made up of 17 amino acids. Germline V gives CDR1 MNHEY, CDR2 SVGEGT. Trimming cost V 3 bases and J 6 bases; bases outside gene matches: 14.

This clonotype has at least ten counts. The chain is built from TRBV10-2 and TRBJ2-1; 11 nucleotides align to TRBD2. The germline gives CDR1 WSHSY, CDR2 SAAADI. The CDR3 has 15 residues. Trimming removed 2 bases from V and 9 bases from J; junction bases left unmatched: 6. CDR3 in amino acids: CASSEVLAGDPEQFF. As DNA, the CDR3 is TGCGCCAGCAGTGAGGTACTAGCGGGAGATCCTGAGCAGTTCTTC.

CDR3: CAWRSGAAYEQYF. CDR3 bases: TGTGCCTGGAGATCGGGGGCCGCCTACGAGCAGTACTTC. The chain uses TRBV30 and TRBJ2-5, with D tentatively TRBD1 or TRBD2 (6 bases each). The closer fit of TRBJ2-7 to the DNA end suggests the J call may be wrong. Germline lookup yields CDR1 GTSNPN and CDR2 SVGIG (reference sequence). CDR3 length: 13 residues.

In the case of this clonotype: One end of the junction does not line up with germline, which may come from a read error. The chain is built from TRBV12-3 or TRBV12-4 and TRBJ1-5, with D unclear. The CDR3 covers 13 residues. In nucleotides, the CDR3 is TGTGCCAGCGGTCGGACGGTAGATCAGCCCCAGCGTTTT. Amino acid sequence: CASGRTVDQPQRF.

With respect to this clonotype: The junction shows a germline mismatch at one end, possibly a read error. The chain joins TRBV6-2 or TRBV6-3 to TRBJ2-7, with 7 bases matching TRBD2. The CDR3 length is 14 residues. Germline V lookup: CDR1 MNHEY, CDR2 SVGEGT. The CDR3 region is CASNGDSRDYEHYF. The CDR3 nucleotides are TGTGCCAGCAATGGGGACTCAAGGGACTACGAGCATTACTTC.

As for this clonotype: A read error may account for a junction end that differs from germline. J is TRBJ2-7 and V is TRBV5-6; the D gene could be TRBD1 or TRBD2 (5 bases each). The CDR3 consists of 13 residues. Looked up from germline, CDR1 is SGHDT and CDR2 is YYEEEE. Here the CDR3 reads CVSSFGKGKEQYF. The DNA for the CDR3 is TGTGTCAGCAGCTTCGGGAAGGGGAAAGAGCAGTATTTC.

This chain links TRBV4-1 with TRBJ2-1, with 10 positions matching TRBD2. This CDR3 has 16 amino acids. Per germline, CDR1 MGHRA and CDR2 YSYEKL. V lost 3 bases, J lost 4 bases, and 6 bases stayed unmatched. The CDR3 coding sequence is TGCGCCAGCAGCCACGAACTAGCGGGGCCTTACAATGAGCAGTTCTTC. Translated, it gives CASSHELAGPYNEQFF.

This clonotype was counted a few times. The gene calls are TRBV29-1 and TRBJ2-1, with a possible D match to TRBD2 (7 bases). V lost 1 base, J lost 13 bases, and 14 bases lay in between. The germline CDR1 and CDR2 sequences are SQVTM and ANQGSEA. There are 12 residues in the CDR3. This CDR3 is CSVEGPRGGQFF. Here the CDR3 DNA reads TGCAGCGTTGAAGGGCCAAGGGGGGGTCAGTTCTTC.

With regard to this clonotype: A read error may produce the germline difference seen at one junction end. This chain links TRBV5-5 with TRBJ2-2; D is tentatively TRBD1 or TRBD2 (5 bases each). There are 15 residues in the CDR3. CDR1 and CDR2 (germline): SGHKS, YYEKEE (reference sequence). The CDR3 loop is CVSIPTRGAPGELFF. Here the CDR3 DNA reads TGTGTCAGCATCCCGACGAGGGGAGCACCCGGGGAGCTGTTTTTT.

Details on this clonotype: One end of the junction is discordant with germline, which a read error may explain. The genes are TRBV5-6 and TRBJ2-1, with a weak D call TRBD2 (7 bases). This CDR3 is 16 amino acids long. The germline V gene has CDR1 SGHDT and CDR2 YYEEEE. CDR3 in DNA: TGTGCCAACAGCTTTAAGGGGGAGGGCCGGTACAAGGAGCAGTGCTTC. As protein: CANSFKGEGRYKEQCF.

This clonotype has at least ten counts. V is TRBV12-3 or TRBV12-4 and J is TRBJ1-2; D uncertain. The CDR3 length is 12 residues. The germline V and J ends were trimmed by 4 bases and 8 bases, with 11 bases remaining between them. CDR3 coding DNA: TGTGCCAGCAGTTCGCAGAGTTCGGGCTACACCTTC. This sequence encodes CASSSQSSGYTF.